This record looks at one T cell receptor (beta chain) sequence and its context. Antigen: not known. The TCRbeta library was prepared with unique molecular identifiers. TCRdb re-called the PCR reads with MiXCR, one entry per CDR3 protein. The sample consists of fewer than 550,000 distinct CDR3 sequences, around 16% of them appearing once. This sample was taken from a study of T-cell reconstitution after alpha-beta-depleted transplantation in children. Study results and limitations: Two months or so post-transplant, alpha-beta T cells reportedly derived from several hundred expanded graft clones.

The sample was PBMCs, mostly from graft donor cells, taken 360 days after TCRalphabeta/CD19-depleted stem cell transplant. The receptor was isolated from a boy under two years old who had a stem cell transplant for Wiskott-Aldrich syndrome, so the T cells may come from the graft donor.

The CDR3 bases are TGTGCCAGCAGCCCCCATTCCTTTGGGGGGGGAGAGACCCAGTACTTC. It yields the protein CASSPHSFGGGETQYF. The chain joins TRBV9 to TRBJ2-5; 7 bases align to TRBD2. Germline-derived CDR1 and CDR2 are SGDLS and YYNGEE. The CDR3 contains 16 residues. V was pared by 4 bases and J by 4 bases, with 13 bases of the junction left unmatched.